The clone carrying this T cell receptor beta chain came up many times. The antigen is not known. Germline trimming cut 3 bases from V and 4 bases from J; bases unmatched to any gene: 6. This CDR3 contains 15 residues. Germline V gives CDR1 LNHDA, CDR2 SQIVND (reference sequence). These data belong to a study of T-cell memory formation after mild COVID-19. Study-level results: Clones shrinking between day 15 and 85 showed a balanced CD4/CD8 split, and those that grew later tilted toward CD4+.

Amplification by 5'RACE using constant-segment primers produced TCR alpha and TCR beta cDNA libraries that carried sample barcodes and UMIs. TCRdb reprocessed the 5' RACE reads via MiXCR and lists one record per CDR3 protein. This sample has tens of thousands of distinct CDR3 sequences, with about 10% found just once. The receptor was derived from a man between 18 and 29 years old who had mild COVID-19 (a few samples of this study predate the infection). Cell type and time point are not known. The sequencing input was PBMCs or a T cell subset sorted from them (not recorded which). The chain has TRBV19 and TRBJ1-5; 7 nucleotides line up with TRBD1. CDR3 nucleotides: TGTGCCAGTAGTATCACAGGGGCCAGAAATCAGCCCCAGCATTTT. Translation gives CASSITGARNQPQHF. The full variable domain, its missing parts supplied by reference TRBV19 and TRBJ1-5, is DGGITQSPKYLFRKEGQNVTLSCEQNLNHDAMYWYRQDPGQGLRLIYYSQIVNDFQKGDIAEGYSVSREKKESFPLTVTSAQKNPTAFYLCASSITGARNQPQHFGDGTRLSIL.